Following are 17 T cell receptor beta chains from one sample sequenced in a study of blood T cell repertoires in COVID-19 (dated by TCRdb to about 2020). Libraries were constructed by the immunoSEQ multiplex PCR assay. Here the immuneACCESS table is served through TCRdb, limited to in-frame sequences with V and J called. Missing clones are a known gap in these copies; in checked studies unresolved V genes cover under half, and the rest lacks a known reason. This sample is represented by 30,000 to 40,000 clones; about 89% of them were singletons. Of the sample, about 13% is held by the ten largest clones. Material: peripheral blood. The receptor set was obtained from a man between 65 and 85 years old with active COVID-19.

This chain connects TRBV4-3 to TRBJ2-7; 9 bases agree with TRBD1. Trimming removed 4 bases from V and 4 bases from J; junction bases left unmatched: 8. This CDR3 has 15 residues. Germline CDR1 LGHNA, CDR2 YSLEER. The CDR3 coding sequence is TGCGCCAGCAGCCTCTCGGGACAGGGACAGTACGAGCAGTACTTC. Protein sequence: CASSLSGQGQYEQYF.

The J gene is TRBJ2-3, the V gene TRBV18, with TRBD2 identical over 8 bases. The CDR3 has 15 amino acids. Germline values: CDR1 KGHSH, CDR2 LQKENI. V shed 0 bases, J shed 5 bases, and the junction held 4 bases outside the gene matches. The CDR3 DNA is TGTGCCAGCTCACCACCCTTAGCGGGAAAAGATACGCAGTATTTT. It translates to CASSPPLAGKDTQYF.

This clone was seen once. The chain couples TRBV5-1 to TRBJ2-4; 8 nucleotides align to TRBD1. V lost 4 bases, J lost 2 bases, and 11 bases stayed unmatched. Germline values: CDR1 SGHRS, CDR2 YFSETQ. The CDR3 contains 17 residues. CDR3 amino acids: CASSIGSTGATKNIQYF. The CDR3 region has the DNA TGCGCCAGCAGCATCGGATCGACAGGGGCAACCAAAAACATTCAGTACTTC. The variable domain in full, with the rest retrieved from reference TRBV5-1 and TRBJ2-4, is KAGVTQTPRYLIKTRGQQVTLSCSPISGHRSVSWYQQTPGQGLQFLFEYFSETQRNKGNFPGRFSGRQFSNSRSEMNVSTLELGDSALYLCASSIGSTGATKNIQYFGAGTRLSVL.

CDR3 amino acids: CASSLGIIEAFF. In DNA form, the CDR3 reads TGTGCCAGCAGCCTAGGAATAATTGAAGCTTTCTTT. This chain joins TRBV28 and TRBJ1-1; D remains ambiguous. Germline CDR1 MDHEN, CDR2 SYDVKM. This CDR3 is 12 amino acids long. Trimming pared 6 bases from V and 7 bases from J, leaving 12 bases between.

J is TRBJ2-1 and V is TRBV6-5; TRBD2 matches 11 bases. Germline loops: CDR1 MNHEY, CDR2 SVGAGI. This CDR3 is built from 14 residues. V trimming: 10 bases; J trimming: 9 bases; junction bases outside the gene matches: 11. Here the CDR3 DNA reads TGTGCCACCATAGCGGGAGGGCTGGTGGGTGAGCAGTTCTTC. It is translated as CATIAGGLVGEQFF.

This chain joins TRBV2 and TRBJ1-6, with 10 nucleotides matching TRBD1. The CDR3 extends over 15 amino acids. Germline V gene lookup returns CDR1 SNHLY and CDR2 FYNNEI. J was trimmed by 7 bases and V by 3 bases; bases with no gene match: 3. The CDR3 DNA is TGTGCCAGCAGTGAGCAGGGACAGGGGAATTCACCCCTCCACTTT. Translating it yields CASSEQGQGNSPLHF.

This clone was detected only once. The chain combines TRBV6-1 with TRBJ1-5; D might be TRBD1 (5 bases). Germline CDR1 and CDR2: MNHNS and SASEGT. CDR3 size: 14 residues. Trimming stripped 2 bases from V and 4 bases from J, with 9 bases between. In DNA, the CDR3 is TGTGCCAGCAGTGAAAACGGGGGGAATCAGCCCCAGCATTTT. Translation: CASSENGGNQPQHF.

The chain has TRBV15 and TRBJ2-1; D uncertain. The CDR3 spans 13 residues. Germline values: CDR1 LNHNV, CDR2 YYDKDF (reference sequence). V lost 1 base and J lost 5, with 6 bases in between. The chain's CDR3 is CATSRGQNNEQFF. Here the CDR3 DNA reads TGTGCCACCAGCAGAGGTCAGAACAATGAGCAGTTCTTC.

The rearrangement joins TRBV4-2 to TRBJ2-1; tentative D call: TRBD1 (6 bases). The CDR3 has 14 amino acids. CDR1 and CDR2 from the germline V gene are LGHNA and YNFKEQ. Trimming cost V 3 bases and J 7 bases, with 13 bases left between them. In nucleotides, the CDR3 is TGTGCCAGCAGCCAGGGGGCTAATTTTAATGAGCAGTTCTTC. The encoded protein is CASSQGANFNEQFF.

This chain connects TRBV18 to TRBJ2-3; 13 bases are shared with TRBD2. The germline CDR1 and CDR2 sequences are KGHSH and LQKENI. V lost 3 bases to trimming and J lost 0 bases; unmatched junction nucleotides: 6. The CDR3 is 18 amino acids. The CDR3 nucleotides are TGTGCCAGCTCACCGGGACTAGCGGGACTTACTAGCACAGATACGCAGTATTTT. Translating it yields CASSPGLAGLTSTDTQYF.

This clone occurred once. The chain carries TRBV18 and TRBJ1-5; D gene unclear. V was pared by 2 bases and J by 0 bases, with 8 bases between. Germline-derived CDR1 and CDR2 are KGHSH and LQKENI. The CDR3 runs to 15 residues. The CDR3 sequence: CASSPSGNSNQPQHF. The DNA of the CDR3 is TGTGCCAGCTCACCAAGCGGGAATAGCAATCAGCCCCAGCATTTT. The whole variable domain, filled in from reference TRBV18 and TRBJ1-5, reads NAGVMQNPRHLVRRRGQEARLRCSPMKGHSHVYWYRQLPEEGLKFMVYLQKENIIDESGMPKERFSAEFPKEGPSILRIQQVVRGDSAAYFCASSPSGNSNQPQHFGDGTRLSIL.

As regards this clone: Other DNA variants within this sample encode the same CDR3. CDR3 loop: CASSPQGGEGQPQHF. CDR3 nucleotide sequence: TGTGCCAGCAGCCCCCAGGGAGGGGAAGGCCAGCCCCAGCATTTT. V and J are TRBV6-4 and TRBJ1-5, with D possibly being TRBD1 (5 bases). Per the germline V gene, CDR1 is MRHNA and CDR2 is SNTAGT. V was shortened by 6 bases and J by 7 bases, with 19 bases between the two germline ends. The CDR3 runs to 15 residues.

The CDR3 region has the DNA TGTGCCAGCAGCACCAACGACAGGGGGCGAATGGGACAGTACTTC. Amino acid sequence: CASSTNDRGRMGQYF. This chain connects TRBV5-5 to TRBJ2-7; TRBD1 matches 10 bases. The J segment lost 10 bases and the V segment lost 4 bases, leaving 14 bases of the junction unmatched. The germline V gene encodes CDR1 SGHKS and CDR2 YYEKEE (reference sequence). The length of the CDR3 is 15 residues.

This clone occurred a few times. The V gene is TRBV10-1, the J gene TRBJ2-7; TRBD2 matches at 10 bases. This CDR3 is built from 13 residues. V trimming: 5 bases; J trimming: 7 bases; junction bases outside the gene matches: 5. Germline-derived CDR1 and CDR2 are WNHNN and SYGVQD (reference sequence). DNA of the CDR3: TGCGCCAGCAGTTCTAGCGGGAGTTGGGAGCAGTACTTC. Translating it yields CASSSSGSWEQYF.

This chain links TRBV7-2 with TRBJ2-1; unclear D gene. Germline V gene sequence: CDR1 SGHTA, CDR2 FQGNSA. V lost 2 bases, J lost 5 bases, and 7 bases lay in between. The CDR3 covers 13 residues. The DNA for the CDR3 is TGTGCCAGCAGCTTATCCGTTGACAATGAGCAGTTCTTC. Translated: CASSLSVDNEQFF.

The chain combines TRBV10-3 with TRBJ2-3; 7 bases are a match to TRBD2. V was clipped by 0 bases and J by 6 bases; unmatched bases: 24. Germline-derived CDR1 and CDR2 are ENHRY and SYGVKD. There are 21 residues in the CDR3. CDR3 loop: CAISESTGEGRAGSRRDTQYF. The CDR3 nucleotides are TGTGCCATCAGTGAGTCGACCGGGGAGGGTCGTGCGGGATCAAGGAGGGATACGCAGTATTTT.

This sequence joins TRBV29-1 and TRBJ2-2; TRBD2 matches at 10 bases. V shed 3 bases, J shed 3 bases, and the junction held 4 bases outside the gene matches. Germline V lookup: CDR1 SQVTM, CDR2 ANQGSEA. The CDR3 has 15 amino acids. DNA of the CDR3: TGCAGCGTTGAGGCTAGCGGGAGTCACACCGGGGAGCTGTTTTTT. This gives the protein CSVEASGSHTGELFF.